The entry below describes one TCR beta chain. This sample was included in a study of blood T cell repertoires in COVID-19. The overall study: Collection of acute and convalescent COVID-19 samples took place in the United States, Italy and Spain. PBMCs, B-cell-depleted T cells, or T cells provided the cDNA or gDNA that made up the material.

Between the trimmed V and J ends, which lost 5 bases and 6 bases, there was a span of 13 bases. CDR1 MGHDK and CDR2 SYGVNS come from the germline V gene. The CDR3 is made up of 14 amino acids. Original methodology: Estimation of nucleated cell counts was performed using reference gene primer amplification. Repertoires were generated with immunoSEQ multiplex PCR, while TCRdb's copy carries only in-frame clones and drops some. The V and J calls and clone size were taken over from that table, and D and trimming were inferred from the DNA. The repertoire holds about 280,000 clones, with approximately 86% as singletons.

This sequence joins TRBV25-1 and TRBJ2-2; D is ambiguous. Source material: peripheral blood. The sequence came from a woman in her thirties who had recovered from COVID-19. The CDR3 region has the DNA TGTGCCAGCAGTTCCCTGACAACCTCCGGGGAGCTGTTTTTT. This translates into CASSSLTTSGELFF.